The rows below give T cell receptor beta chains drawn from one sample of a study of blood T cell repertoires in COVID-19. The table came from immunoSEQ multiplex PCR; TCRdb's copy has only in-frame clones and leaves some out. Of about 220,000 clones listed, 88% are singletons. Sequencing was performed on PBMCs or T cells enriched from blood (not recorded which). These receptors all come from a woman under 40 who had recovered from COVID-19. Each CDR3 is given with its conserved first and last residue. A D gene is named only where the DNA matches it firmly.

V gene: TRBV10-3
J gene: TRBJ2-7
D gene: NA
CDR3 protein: CAISEDRDEQYF

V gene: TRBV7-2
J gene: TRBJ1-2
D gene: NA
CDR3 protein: CASSVRRGGGENGYTF

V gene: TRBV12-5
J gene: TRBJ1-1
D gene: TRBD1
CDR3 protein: CASGLDRVQGAYTEAFF

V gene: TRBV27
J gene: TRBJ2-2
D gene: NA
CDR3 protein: CASMTGFGPITGELFF

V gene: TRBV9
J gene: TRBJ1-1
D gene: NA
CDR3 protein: CASSIAGDTEAFF

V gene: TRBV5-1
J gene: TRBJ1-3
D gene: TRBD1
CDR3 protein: CASSLQGGGKSGNTIYF

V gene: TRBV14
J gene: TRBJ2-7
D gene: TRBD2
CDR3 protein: CASSQDGTSGYYEQYF

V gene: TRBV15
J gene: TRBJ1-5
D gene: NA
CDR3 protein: CATSAQARRGFQPQHF

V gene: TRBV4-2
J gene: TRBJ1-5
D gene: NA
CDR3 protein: CASSPLVGYSNQPQHF

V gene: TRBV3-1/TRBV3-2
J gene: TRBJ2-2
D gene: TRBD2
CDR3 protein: CASSQDIWGGANTGELFF

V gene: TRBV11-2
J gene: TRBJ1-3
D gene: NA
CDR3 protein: CASSLGGGASGNTIYF

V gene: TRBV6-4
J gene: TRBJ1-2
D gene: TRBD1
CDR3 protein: CASRSNAGTGTLGGYTF

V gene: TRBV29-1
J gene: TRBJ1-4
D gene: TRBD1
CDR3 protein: CSAGTGEEKLFF

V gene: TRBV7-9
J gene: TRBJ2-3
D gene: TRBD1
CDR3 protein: CASSTGQGEMTDTQYF

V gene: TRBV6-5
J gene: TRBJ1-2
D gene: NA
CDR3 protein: CASSYGRTYGYTF

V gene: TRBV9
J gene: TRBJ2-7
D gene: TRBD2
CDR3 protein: CASSVGLAGGSSYEQYF

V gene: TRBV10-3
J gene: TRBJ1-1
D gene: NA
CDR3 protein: CAISELEDTEAFF

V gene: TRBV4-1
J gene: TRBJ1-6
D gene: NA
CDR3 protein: CASSQDWGLGNNSPLHF

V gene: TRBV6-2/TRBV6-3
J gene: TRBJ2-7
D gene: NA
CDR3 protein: CASSYMYPDNYEQYF

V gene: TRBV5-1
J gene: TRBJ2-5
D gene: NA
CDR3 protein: CASSFAGVRETQYF

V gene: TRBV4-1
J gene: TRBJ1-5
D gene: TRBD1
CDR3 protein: CASSHGQADSNQPQHF

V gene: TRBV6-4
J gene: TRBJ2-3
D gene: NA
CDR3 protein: CASSETAEAGDTQYF

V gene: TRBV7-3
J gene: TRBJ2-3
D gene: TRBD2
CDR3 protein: CASSLAGGGASDTQYF

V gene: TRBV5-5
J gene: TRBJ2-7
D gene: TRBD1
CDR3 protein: CASSLSTGDREQYF

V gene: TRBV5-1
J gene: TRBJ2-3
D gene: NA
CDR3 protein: CASSLLGRAYTDTQYF

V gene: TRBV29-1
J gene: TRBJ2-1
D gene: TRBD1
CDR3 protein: CSSPGAQGALNEQFF

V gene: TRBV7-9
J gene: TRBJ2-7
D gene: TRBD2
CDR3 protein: CASSPSQRGAYEQYF

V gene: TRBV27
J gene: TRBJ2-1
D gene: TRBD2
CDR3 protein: CASTTSGGAFYNEQFF

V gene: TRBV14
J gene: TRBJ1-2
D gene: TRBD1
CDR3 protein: CASSRLGTGYGYTF

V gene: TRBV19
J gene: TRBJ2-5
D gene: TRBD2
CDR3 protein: CASSPLGSGVGETQYF

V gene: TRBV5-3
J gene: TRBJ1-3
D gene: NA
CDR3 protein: CARSLRTVRNTIYF